This T cell receptor (beta chain) stems from a study of T cells in Graves' hyperthyroidism and ophthalmopathy. V lost 6 bases and J lost 0, with 12 bases in between. The CDR3 length is 14 residues. Germline CDR1 and CDR2: SQVTM and ANQGSEA. This clonotype was seen more than once but under ten times. Amplification yielded TCR beta CDR3 regions, with RNA transcripts as the source. Using the HTBI primer set, a first-round RT-PCR was run on the TCR CDR3. Each CDR3 protein gets one entry after TCRdb re-called the multiplex PCR reads with MiXCR. The sample lists about 350,000 distinct CDR3 sequences, approximately 15% occurring once.

Sequenced input: blood. This receptor was taken from a woman aged 25 to 39 with Graves' hyperthyroidism. The chain employs TRBV29-1 and TRBJ1-3; D is possibly TRBD1 (5 bases). The CDR3 DNA sequence: TGCAGCGTGTACAGGCGCTACTCTGGAAACACCATATATTTT. Its protein product is CSVYRRYSGNTIYF. Using reference TRBV29-1 and TRBJ1-3 for the parts outside the CDR3, the full variable domain is SAVISQKPSRDICQRGTSLTIQCQVDSQVTMMFWYRQQPGQSLTLIATANQGSEATYESGFVIDKFPISRPNLTFSTLTVSNMSPEDSSIYLCSVYRRYSGNTIYFGEGSWLTVV.